This T cell receptor (beta chain) was identified during a study of OX40 agonist ivuxolimab in advanced cancers. For the study at large: At doses from 0.01 to 10 mg/kg, patients were given intravenous ivuxolimab every 2 weeks. Each dose-escalation patient presented with hepatocellular carcinoma, melanoma, renal cell or head and neck cancer.

Profiled with immunoSEQ multiplex PCR; TCRdb holds only in-frame clones, not every one. The sample carries about 45,000 clones, roughly 84% recorded once. CDR3 length: 13 amino acids. Per the germline V gene, CDR1 is MNHNS and CDR2 is SASEGT. Trimming left V 7 bases short and J 3 bases short, with 10 bases between. The V and J genes are TRBV6-1 and TRBJ2-1; D possibly corresponds to TRBD1 (5 bases). The source material was CD4+ or CD8+ T cells sorted from blood, sampled in a trial of the OX40 agonist ivuxolimab. The receptor was derived from an adult with an advanced solid tumor such as melanoma, head and neck, liver or kidney cancer. The CDR3 sequence: CASIPDNYNEQFF. In nucleotides, the CDR3 is TGTGCCAGCATTCCGGACAACTACAATGAGCAGTTCTTC.